These 23 T cell receptor beta chains were all obtained from the same sample, sequenced in a study of blood T cell repertoires in COVID-19. Produced via immunoSEQ multiplex PCR; TCRdb's table is partial and in-frame only. This repertoire shows around 130,000 clones, 88% found once; its top ten account for about 2%. Sequencing input: peripheral blood. Every receptor here comes from a man between 65 and 85 years old with active COVID-19.

This chain links TRBV15 with TRBJ2-2, with D perhaps matching TRBD2 (6 bases). Germline CDR1 and CDR2: LNHNV and YYDKDF (reference sequence). V lost 4 bases, J lost 3 bases, and 9 bases lay in between. CDR3 length equals 14 residues. CDR3 sequence (DNA): TGTGCCACCAGCACGGGGGACGACACCGGGGAGCTGTTTTTT. This gives the protein CATSTGDDTGELFF.

Only one count was recorded for this clone. The chain carries TRBV19 and TRBJ2-3; no firm D call. Per germline, CDR1 LNHDA and CDR2 SQIVND (reference sequence). CDR3 size: 16 residues. V lost 1 base and J lost 1, with 12 bases in between. CDR3: CASSIVGLWGTDTQYF. The CDR3 DNA reads TGTGCCAGTAGTATAGTGGGCTTGTGGGGCACAGATACGCAGTATTTT.

Concerning this clone: Relative to the germline gene, one junction end is altered; a read error may explain this. This chain links TRBV7-8 with TRBJ2-1; the match to TRBD1 covers 7 bases. Germline CDR1 SGHVS, CDR2 FQNEAQ. This CDR3 region has 14 residues. CDR3 residues: CVSSSTQGQNEQFF. CDR3 DNA sequence: TGTGTCAGCAGCTCGACACAGGGGCAGAATGAGCAGTTCTTC.

The chain uses TRBV5-1 and TRBJ2-3; 10 nucleotides agree with TRBD2. The CDR3 spans 17 residues. J lost 4 bases, V lost 1 base, and 9 bases had no gene match. Per germline, CDR1 SGHRS and CDR2 YFSETQ. The CDR3 DNA is TGCGCCAGCAGCTTGACCCCCAGCGGGAGGGCGTCAGATACGCAGTATTTT. Protein: CASSLTPSGRASDTQYF. The full variable domain, completed using reference TRBV5-1 and TRBJ2-3, is KAGVTQTPRYLIKTRGQQVTLSCSPISGHRSVSWYQQTPGQGLQFLFEYFSETQRNKGNFPGRFSGRQFSNSRSEMNVSTLELGDSALYLCASSLTPSGRASDTQYFGPGTRLTVL.

The chain recombines TRBV6-1 with TRBJ2-2; 9 bases align to TRBD1. CDR1 and CDR2 (germline): MNHNS, SASEGT. The CDR3 has 16 residues. J lost 3 bases, V lost 3 bases, and 5 bases had no gene match. The DNA of the CDR3 is TGTGCCAGCAGTGACGCCGGGACAGGGCACACCGGGGAGCTGTTTTTT. As protein: CASSDAGTGHTGELFF.

This clone was observed a single time. This sequence joins TRBV19 and TRBJ1-5; D is perhaps TRBD1 (6 bases). The V and J ends lost 3 bases and 5 bases respectively, with 11 bases between them. Germline V lookup: CDR1 LNHDA, CDR2 SQIVND (reference sequence). The CDR3 runs 14 residues. This chain's CDR3 is CASSISGVDQPQHF. The CDR3 coding sequence is TGTGCCAGTAGTATCTCAGGGGTGGATCAGCCCCAGCATTTT.

The chain is built from TRBV27 and TRBJ2-2; 9 nucleotides agree with TRBD1. This CDR3 spans 14 amino acids. J lost 4 bases, V lost 8 bases, and 5 bases had no gene match. Germline assignment: CDR1 MNHEY and CDR2 SMNVEV (reference sequence). The CDR3 reads CASRQTGGTGELFF. The DNA for the CDR3 is TGTGCCAGCCGACAGACAGGGGGCACCGGGGAGCTGTTTTTT.

The CDR3 is CAWSVGGSYEQYF. The CDR3, as DNA: TGTGCCTGGAGTGTAGGCGGGTCTTACGAGCAGTACTTC. J is TRBJ2-7 and V is TRBV30; weak D call: TRBD2 (5 bases). Looked up from germline, CDR1 is GTSNPN and CDR2 is SVGIG (reference sequence). V dropped 0 bases and J dropped 4 bases, with 10 bases sitting between them. The CDR3 contains 13 residues.

This clone is a singleton in its sample. This chain links TRBV5-4 with TRBJ2-3, with 9 bases fitting TRBD2. V lost 5 bases and J lost 4; bases outside the gene matches: 5. This CDR3 comprises 14 residues. Germline V gene data show CDR1 as SGHNT and CDR2 as YYREEE (reference sequence). The CDR3: CASSSSGNADTQYF. The DNA for the CDR3 is TGTGCCAGCAGTTCTAGCGGGAACGCAGATACGCAGTATTTT.

The rearrangement uses TRBV28 and TRBJ2-3, with 11 nucleotides matching TRBD2. Germline assignment: CDR1 MDHEN and CDR2 SYDVKM. The CDR3 runs 18 residues. After removal of 4 bases from V and 4 bases from J, the junction contained 13 bases not matched to a gene. The CDR3 nucleotides are TGTGCCAGCAGTTCGTGGGTGGGGGGGACTAGCGGATCAGATACGCAGTATTTT. Its translation: CASSSWVGGTSGSDTQYF.

The rearrangement links TRBV29-1 to TRBJ2-1; 16 bases align to TRBD2. The CDR3 length is 15 residues. Looked up from germline, CDR1 is SQVTM and CDR2 is ANQGSEA. The J segment lost 6 bases and the V segment lost 7 bases, leaving 6 bases of the junction unmatched. This chain's CDR3 is CSGEGTSGRVNEQFF. In nucleotides, the CDR3 is TGCAGCGGTGAGGGGACTAGCGGGAGGGTCAATGAGCAGTTCTTC.

J is TRBJ2-3 and V is TRBV27, with TRBD2 identical over 8 bases. The CDR3 length is 15 residues. Germline assignment: CDR1 MNHEY and CDR2 SMNVEV (reference sequence). After removal of 7 bases from V and 8 bases from J, the junction contained 14 bases not matched to a gene. The DNA of the CDR3 is TGTGCCAGCACCTTAGCGGGACCCCCGTTCGGTACGCAGTATTTT. Its translation: CASTLAGPPFGTQYF.

The chain joins TRBV5-1 to TRBJ2-3, with TRBD2 matching 8 bases. The germline V gene has CDR1 SGHRS and CDR2 YFSETQ. Germline trimming cut 2 bases from V and 2 bases from J; bases unmatched to any gene: 10. CDR3 size: 17 residues. This chain's CDR3 is CASSFGTSGQNTDTQYF. The CDR3 nucleotides read TGCGCCAGCAGCTTCGGTACTAGCGGACAAAACACAGATACGCAGTATTTT.

The chain links TRBV29-1 to TRBJ2-7; TRBD2 aligns across 7 bases. Germline lookup yields CDR1 SQVTM and CDR2 ANQGSEA. The CDR3 extends over 12 amino acids. V dropped 3 bases and J dropped 6; count of bases not matched to a gene: 5. In DNA form, the CDR3 reads TGCAGCGTTGAGAGCAGGGAGGGCGAGCAGTACTTC. Encoded protein: CSVESREGEQYF.

The chain combines TRBV5-5 with TRBJ1-6; D is uncertain. Trimming pared 0 bases from V and 6 bases from J, leaving 7 bases between. This CDR3 comprises 14 residues. Germline CDR1 SGHKS, CDR2 YYEKEE (reference sequence). CDR3 amino acids: CASSLDGGNSPLHF. The CDR3 DNA reads as TGTGCCAGCAGCTTGGACGGCGGTAATTCACCCCTCCACTTT.

V and J are TRBV18 and TRBJ1-3, with D hard to call. The CDR3 runs 12 residues. Germline V gives CDR1 KGHSH, CDR2 LQKENI. V was cut by 3 bases and J by 10 bases, with 10 bases left in between. CDR3 residues: CASSPGNTTIYF. The CDR3 bases are TGTGCCAGCTCACCCGGGAACACGACCATATATTTT.

CDR3 DNA sequence: TGTGCCAGCAGCCCCGGGGGACTCAATTCACCCCTCCACTTT. It encodes CASSPGGLNSPLHF. This chain joins TRBV28 and TRBJ1-6; D might be TRBD1 (5 bases). Germline V gives CDR1 MDHEN, CDR2 SYDVKM. The V gene lost 6 bases and the J gene lost 7 bases, with 13 bases spanning the gap. The CDR3 totals 14 residues.

The chain combines TRBV29-1 with TRBJ2-1; TRBD2 aligns across 11 bases. V gave up 7 bases and J gave up 2 bases; unmatched junction bases: 7. CDR1 and CDR2 (germline): SQVTM, ANQGSEA. The CDR3 length is 15 residues. CDR3 DNA sequence: TGCAGCGGCGAACTAGCGGGAGAGGCCTACAATGAGCAGTTCTTC. Protein product: CSGELAGEAYNEQFF.

CDR3 region: CASSYPTGRGDQPQHF. CDR3 coding DNA: TGTGCCAGCAGTTACCCGACAGGGCGGGGGGATCAGCCCCAGCATTTT. The genes are TRBV6-6 and TRBJ1-5, with TRBD1 matching 7 bases. Looked up from germline, CDR1 is MNHNY and CDR2 is SVGAGI (reference sequence). J gave up 5 bases and V 2 bases, and 9 bases lay outside the gene matches. The CDR3 has 16 amino acids.

This clone has a single count. This chain uses TRBV7-8 with TRBJ1-2; D is unclear. CDR1 and CDR2 from the germline V gene are SGHVS and FQNEAQ. The CDR3 is 12 residues long. The ends were cut back, 5 bases at V and 1 base at J, with 5 bases in the middle. CDR3 loop: CASSLLNYGYTF. In nucleotides, the CDR3 is TGTGCCAGCAGCCTCCTTAACTATGGCTACACCTTC.

The V gene is TRBV5-6, the J gene TRBJ2-1, with D perhaps TRBD2 (5 bases). The V gene's germline CDR1 is SGHDT and CDR2 YYEEEE. This CDR3 contains 14 residues. Trimming shortened V by 3 bases and J by 6 bases, and 13 bases separated the two germline ends. CDR3 in amino acids: CASSSLAGFNEQFF. The DNA of the CDR3 is TGTGCCAGCAGCTCTCTCGCGGGCTTCAATGAGCAGTTCTTC.

The chain joins TRBV9 to TRBJ2-7; TRBD2 might be the D (6 bases). Trimming took off 7 bases at V and 0 bases at J, with 14 bases between the two ends. This CDR3 has 14 amino acids. From germline, CDR1 is SGDLS and CDR2 YYNGEE. This CDR3 reads CASGAGTPSYEQYF. CDR3 coding DNA: TGTGCCAGCGGCGCCGGGACTCCCTCCTACGAGCAGTACTTC.

This chain uses TRBV5-6 with TRBJ1-5, with a possible D match to TRBD1 (6 bases). The V end lost 1 base, the J end lost 6 bases, and 11 bases lay between the germline ends. CDR1 and CDR2 from the germline V gene are SGHDT and YYEEEE. This CDR3 comprises 14 residues. CDR3 amino acids: CASSLFQDSQPQHF. In DNA, the CDR3 is TGTGCCAGCAGCTTGTTCCAGGACAGTCAGCCCCAGCATTTT.